This paragraph covers one T cell receptor (beta chain) sequence. Its antigen remains undetermined. Base qualities are missing; no much larger clone stands one base away. TCRbeta CDR3 regions were amplified from genomic DNA using the immunoSEQ Assay, a bias-controlled multiplex PCR. The paper's data handling went like this. Within the assay, amplification of reference gene primers was used to estimate how many nucleated cells each sample contained. To quantify the absolute abundance of each unique TCRbeta CDR3 rearrangement, sequence reads were collapsed and filtered. For each sample, productive Simpson clonality was calculated as the square root of Simpson's diversity index across productive rearrangements. Entries here come from immuneACCESS through TCRdb and include only in-frame sequences with V and J called. Some clones fail to appear in such tables; in the studies checked, an unresolved V gene covers under half of the shortfall, and the cause of the remainder is unknown. The V and J calls and clone size were taken over from that table, and D and trimming were inferred from the DNA. Recorded for this sample are about 480,000 clones; 80% to 90% of them occurred a single time. About 0.91% of the sample rests with the top ten.

In Seattle, one collaborating source enrolled patients while the infection was active and tracked those patients longitudinally over the course of disease. The collaborating institutions used their own protocols to collect whole blood in K2EDTA tubes. For TCRbeta analysis, collaborators shipped samples as frozen whole blood, isolated PBMCs, or DNA extracted from either of those sample types. The entry originates in a study of blood T cell repertoires in COVID-19 (dated by TCRdb to about 2020). About the investigation overall: The collaborator samples originated in the United States, Italy and Spain and spanned the acute and convalescent phases of COVID-19. The material from the prospective study consisted of cDNA or gDNA derived from T cells, B-cell-depleted T cells, or PBMCs. Deeply sampled blood TCRbeta repertoires from subjects exposed to, actively infected with, or recovered from COVID-19 were included in the dataset. The repertoires were released in a freely available public database intended as a resource for research on the immune response to SARS-CoV-2. Samples came from the ongoing ImmuneRACE study (first 160 participants) plus 1,254 subjects from 6 global collaborators. The sample metadata nearly always contained a de-identified subject ID, COVID-19 status, age in years and sex. HLA class I and class II types, where available, came from metadata supplied by the sample provider rather than from assay-based typing.

Counted from cysteine to phenylalanine, this CDR3 has 16 amino acids. Of all the DNA, just the CDR3 is kept, 48 bases in frame from base 1. Points the paper makes about the study in general: How much clinical and demographic metadata was included differed by source and by participant, and the metadata was provided uncurated.

Specimen: peripheral blood. The sequence was obtained from a man aged 18 to 30 with COVID-19, enrolled during active disease. Recombination linked TRBV21-1 to TRBJ2-7; no DNA check was done on the table's D call, TRBD1. TRBV21-1 is a pseudogene segment. The CDR3 in this case is CASSKLIEGASYEQYF. The base sequence is TGTGCCAGCAGCAAACTAATCGAAGGGGCCTCCTACGAGCAGTACTTC.